Shown below are 23 T cell receptor beta chains from a single sample sequenced in a study of blood T cell repertoires in COVID-19. Sequencing was performed with immunoSEQ multiplex PCR; in TCRdb, only in-frame clones are kept and a portion is missing. The sample consists of roughly 220,000 clones, about nine tenths of them appearing once. The material sequenced was peripheral blood. The receptors shown here come from an elderly man with acute or convalescent COVID-19.

This chain links TRBV2 with TRBJ1-4; D ambiguous. V was cut by 4 bases and J by 7 bases, with 16 bases left in between. Germline CDR1 SNHLY, CDR2 FYNNEI. The CDR3 runs to 15 residues. CDR3 sequence: CASSGGWGGGEKLFF. The CDR3 DNA sequence: TGTGCCAGCAGTGGTGGCTGGGGAGGAGGTGAAAAACTGTTTTTT.

The chain carries TRBV28 and TRBJ1-1, with a tentative D call TRBD1 (5 bases). The CDR3 length is 16 residues. Germline V CDR1 and CDR2: MDHEN, SYDVKM. Trimming left V 1 base short and J 0 bases short, with 12 bases between. This CDR3 reads CASSLLGGILNTEAFF. The DNA for the CDR3 is TGTGCCAGCAGTTTATTGGGGGGGATTTTGAACACTGAAGCTTTCTTT.

The genes are TRBV12-1 and TRBJ2-3; the table names TRBD1, a call not compared with the DNA. TRBV12-1 represents a pseudogene. The CDR3 contains 13 residues. CDR3 nucleotides: TGTGCCAGCAGCTTTGAAGGGGCAGATACGCAGTATTTT. Encoded protein: CASSFEGADTQYF.

The rearrangement links TRBV6-6 to TRBJ2-7; 7 bases align to TRBD1. The trim removed 6 bases at V and 6 bases at J, leaving 8 bases unmatched. The V gene's germline CDR1 is MNHNY and CDR2 SVGAGI (reference sequence). The CDR3 contains 13 residues. CDR3 residues: CASSLTSGGEQYV. The CDR3 coding sequence is TGTGCCAGCAGCCTAACCTCAGGGGGCGAGCAGTACGTC.

The CDR3 coding sequence is TGTGCCAGCAGCGTAGGGCCTAGCGGGAGGGTACAAGAGACCCAGTACTTC. It codes for CASSVGPSGRVQETQYF. The rearrangement links TRBV9 to TRBJ2-5, with 12 nucleotides matching TRBD2. The germline CDR1 and CDR2 sequences are SGDLS and YYNGEE. Trimming cost V 0 bases and J 2 bases; bases outside gene matches: 5. The CDR3 is 17 amino acids.

The chain recombines TRBV3-1 (or the pseudogene TRBV3-2) with TRBJ1-4; a possible D gene is TRBD1 (6 bases). Deletions cut 2 bases from V and 8 bases from J, with 18 bases between. Germline-derived CDR1 and CDR2 are LGHDT and YNNKEL (reference sequence). This CDR3 spans 16 amino acids. The CDR3 bases are TGTGCCAGCAGCCAACAAGGGTCCGGGGGGCGCGAAAAACTGTTTTTT. It yields the protein CASSQQGSGGREKLFF.

This clone was picked up one time. The V gene is TRBV19, the J gene TRBJ2-3; 14 positions agree with TRBD2. This CDR3 is built from 16 residues. Germline V gene lookup returns CDR1 LNHDA and CDR2 SQIVND (reference sequence). Losses at the gene ends were 1 base for V and 6 bases for J; bases not matched to a gene: 3. CDR3 loop: CASSIGLAGGFDTQYF. The DNA for the CDR3 is TGTGCCAGTAGTATAGGACTAGCGGGAGGGTTCGATACGCAGTATTTT.

The genes are TRBV18 and TRBJ1-2; TRBD1 agrees at 9 bases. Germline CDR1 and CDR2: KGHSH and LQKENI. Trimming took 3 bases from V and 3 from J; bases not matched to a gene: 14. The CDR3 loop spans 18 amino acids. The CDR3 DNA reads TGTGCCAGCTCACCCCGAGGTCCCGGGACAGGGAAGGACTATGGCTACACCTTC. Translated: CASSPRGPGTGKDYGYTF.

The chain joins TRBV11-2 to TRBJ2-7; TRBD1 is a possible D gene (5 bases). Per germline, CDR1 SGHAT and CDR2 FQNNGV. The CDR3 covers 15 residues. V was trimmed by 1 base and J by 3 bases, leaving 13 bases between them. Here the CDR3 reads CASSLGPGMGYEQYF. DNA of the CDR3: TGTGCCAGCAGCTTAGGTCCAGGGATGGGCTACGAGCAGTACTTC.

This sequence joins TRBV5-1 and TRBJ1-6, with TRBD1 matching over 8 bases. The CDR3 covers 17 residues. J was trimmed by 9 bases and V by 0 bases; bases with no gene match: 11. The V gene's germline CDR1 is SGHRS and CDR2 YFSETQ. CDR3: CASSLVPDRAVGSPLHF. The CDR3 DNA follows: TGCGCCAGCAGCTTGGTGCCGGACAGGGCAGTAGGTTCACCCCTCCACTTT.

The chain employs TRBV25-1 and TRBJ2-3; 11 positions agree with TRBD1. In germline, CDR1 is MGHDK, CDR2 SYGVNS. This CDR3 has 18 residues. Trimming removed 2 bases from V and 5 bases from J; junction bases left unmatched: 12. The CDR3 protein is CASSELLIRTGGRDTQYF. The CDR3 bases are TGTGCCAGCAGTGAACTTTTAATCCGGACAGGGGGCCGAGATACGCAGTATTTT.

This clone has just a few counts. This rearrangement joins TRBV6-1 to TRBJ1-3; D is uncertain. V dropped 1 base and J dropped 5 bases, with 3 bases sitting between them. This CDR3 comprises 12 residues. CDR1 and CDR2 from the germline V gene are MNHNS and SASEGT. This CDR3 is CASSEDRNTIYF. CDR3 nucleotide sequence: TGTGCCAGCAGTGAAGATAGAAACACCATATATTTT.

The rearrangement joins TRBV4-2 to TRBJ1-4; unclear D gene. Germline assignment: CDR1 LGHNA and CDR2 YNFKEQ. With 0 bases removed from V and 3 bases from J, the gap between germline ends came to 8 bases. This CDR3 contains 15 residues. The CDR3: CASSQDGQPNEKLFF. The CDR3 nucleotides are TGTGCCAGCAGCCAAGATGGGCAGCCTAATGAAAAACTGTTTTTT.

This clone was seen a single time. V and J are TRBV5-1 and TRBJ2-3; D unclear. Germline CDR1 reads SGHRS; CDR2 reads YFSETQ. Trimming pared 7 bases from V and 0 bases from J, leaving 12 bases between. This CDR3 comprises 14 residues. CDR3 in amino acids: CASFFDTSTDTQYF. DNA of the CDR3: TGCGCCAGCTTTTTCGATACTAGCACAGATACGCAGTATTTT.

The V gene is TRBV10-3, the J gene TRBJ2-2; TRBD1 matches 8 bases. This CDR3 comprises 15 residues. Looked up from germline, CDR1 is ENHRY and CDR2 is SYGVKD. J gave up 1 base and V 2 bases, and 0 bases lay outside the gene matches. CDR3 protein: CAISEGQGNTGELFF. The CDR3 DNA is TGTGCCATCAGTGAGGGACAGGGGAACACCGGGGAGCTGTTTTTT.

This sequence joins TRBV4-2 and TRBJ1-6; 9 bases agree with TRBD1. Germline lookup yields CDR1 LGHNA and CDR2 YNFKEQ. With V trimmed by 4 bases and J by 7 bases, 2 bases remained unmatched. The CDR3 spans 14 residues. The CDR3 is CASSRDRDNSPLHF. Written as DNA, the CDR3 is TGTGCCAGCAGCCGGGACAGGGACAATTCACCCCTCCACTTT.

V usage is TRBV4-2 and J usage is TRBJ2-2; the D is unclear. The length of the CDR3 is 15 residues. From germline, CDR1 is LGHNA and CDR2 YNFKEQ. Trimming left V 0 bases short and J 3 bases short, with 8 bases between. The chain's CDR3 is CASSQDASYTGELFF. Written as DNA, the CDR3 is TGTGCCAGCAGCCAAGACGCCAGTTACACCGGGGAGCTGTTTTTT.

This clone was counted a single time. The chain recombines TRBV9 with TRBJ2-5, with TRBD2 matching over 10 bases. Germline CDR1 reads SGDLS; CDR2 reads YYNGEE. Losses at the gene ends were 4 bases for V and 5 bases for J; bases not matched to a gene: 14. The CDR3 consists of 17 residues. CDR3 in amino acids: CASSSGSGRAGDETQYF. CDR3 coding DNA: TGTGCCAGCAGCTCCGGCAGCGGGAGGGCCGGGGATGAGACCCAGTACTTC.

The chain combines TRBV29-1 with TRBJ2-5; 10 bases fit TRBD1. V lost 5 bases, J lost 2 bases, and 8 bases stayed unmatched. CDR3 length: 15 residues. Germline lookup yields CDR1 SQVTM and CDR2 ANQGSEA. CDR3 protein: CSVRIPGQGQETQYF. CDR3 nucleotide sequence: TGCAGCGTTAGAATTCCGGGACAGGGGCAAGAGACCCAGTACTTC.

The chain combines TRBV6-5 with TRBJ1-4; D remains unclear. The CDR3 loop spans 15 amino acids. The ends were cut back, 2 bases at V and 8 bases at J, with 15 bases in the middle. In germline, CDR1 is MNHEY, CDR2 SVGAGI. The DNA of the CDR3 is TGTGCCAGCAGTTACGGTGGCTCAACGGGGGAAAAACTGTTTTTT. Translating gives CASSYGGSTGEKLFF.

The chain couples TRBV28 to TRBJ2-1; 8 nucleotides line up with TRBD1. There are 14 residues in the CDR3. The junction had 7 bases not matched to a gene; V was cut back by 5 bases and J by 7 bases. The germline V gene has CDR1 MDHEN and CDR2 SYDVKM. The DNA of the CDR3 is TGTGCCAGCAGTAGGACAGGGAGGACGAATGAGCAGTTCTTC. Protein: CASSRTGRTNEQFF. The entire variable domain, with the rest obtained from reference TRBV28 and TRBJ2-1, is as follows: DVKVTQSSRYLVKRTGEKVFLECVQDMDHENMFWYRQDPGLGLRLIYFSYDVKMKEKGDIPEGYSVSREKKERFSLILESASTNQTSMYLCASSRTGRTNEQFFGPGTRLTVL.

This sequence joins TRBV14 and TRBJ1-2; the D is unclear. The CDR3 spans 12 residues. The germline gives CDR1 SGHDN, CDR2 FVKESK. V was cut by 1 base and J by 7 bases, with 7 bases left in between. The CDR3 loop reads CASSQVGGGYTF. The DNA of the CDR3 is TGTGCCAGCAGCCAAGTAGGAGGTGGCTACACCTTC.

The rearrangement links TRBV5-6 to TRBJ2-6; 11 nucleotides line up with TRBD1. The CDR3 runs 18 residues. Trimming at V came to 1 base and at J to 1 base, leaving 4 bases not matched to a gene. Germline CDR1 reads SGHDT; CDR2 reads YYEEEE. CDR3 sequence (DNA): TGTGCCAGCAGCTTGCTGGGACAGGGGGGATCTGGGGCCAACGTCCTGACTTTC. Amino acid sequence: CASSLLGQGGSGANVLTF.